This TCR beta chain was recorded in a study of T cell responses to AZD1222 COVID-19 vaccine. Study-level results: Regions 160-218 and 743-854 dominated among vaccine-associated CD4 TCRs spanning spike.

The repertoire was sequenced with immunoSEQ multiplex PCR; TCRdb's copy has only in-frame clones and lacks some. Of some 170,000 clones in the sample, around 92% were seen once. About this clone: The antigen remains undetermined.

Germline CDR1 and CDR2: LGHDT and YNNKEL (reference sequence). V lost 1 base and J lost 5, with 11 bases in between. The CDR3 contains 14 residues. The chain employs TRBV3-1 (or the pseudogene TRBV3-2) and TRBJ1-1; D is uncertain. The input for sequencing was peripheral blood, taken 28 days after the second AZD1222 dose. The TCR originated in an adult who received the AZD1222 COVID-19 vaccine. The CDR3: CASSQGQGGTEAFF. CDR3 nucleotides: TGTGCCAGCAGCCAAGGACAAGGAGGGACTGAAGCTTTCTTT.